The 32 T cell receptor beta chains given below trace back to one sample, sequenced in a study of beta chain features in type 1 diabetes. The investigators reverse transcribed all of the isolated RNA, so they sequenced expressed TCRB transcripts. Here immunoSEQ multiplex PCR was the method, and the copy in TCRdb shows in-frame clones only, minus some. The table lists 350,000 to 400,000 clones, about 15% of them singletons. Specimen: naive CD4+ T cells from blood. The origin of the receptors is a woman aged 18-29 years in good health.

The J gene is TRBJ1-2, the V gene TRBV7-9; D gene ambiguous. The CDR3 runs to 14 residues. Trimming removed 1 base from V and 4 bases from J, with 10 bases in between. The germline gives CDR1 SEHNR, CDR2 FQNEAQ (reference sequence). The CDR3 sequence is CASSLGLIFYGYTF. The CDR3 region has the DNA TGTGCCAGCAGCTTAGGGCTGATATTCTATGGCTACACCTTC.

This clone has only a few counts. The chain links TRBV9 to TRBJ1-5; possible D gene TRBD1, 6 bases. The germline V gene encodes CDR1 SGDLS and CDR2 YYNGEE. V was pared by 7 bases and J by 7 bases, with 21 bases between. This CDR3 region has 15 residues. The DNA of the CDR3 is TGTGCCAGCGGTAAGGGGGGGAGGGACGGGCAGCCCCAGCATTTT. Protein product: CASGKGGRDGQPQHF. The variable domain in full, with the rest retrieved from reference TRBV9 and TRBJ1-5, is DSGVTQTPKHLITATGQRVTLRCSPRSGDLSVYWYQQSLDQGLQFLIQYYNGEERAKGNILERFSAQQFPDLHSELNLSSLELGDSALYFCASGKGGRDGQPQHFGDGTRLSIL.

This clone was observed a few times. The chain carries TRBV4-2 and TRBJ2-1, with 11 bases aligning to TRBD2. The germline CDR1 and CDR2 sequences are LGHNA and YNFKEQ. The CDR3 is made up of 17 amino acids. The junction had 11 bases not matched to a gene; V was cut back by 0 bases and J by 10 bases. Here the CDR3 reads CASSQDAGTSGRGEQFF. For the CDR3, the DNA is TGTGCCAGCAGCCAAGATGCAGGGACTAGCGGCAGGGGGGAGCAGTTCTTC.

This clone was detected only a few times. The chain recombines TRBV29-1 with TRBJ2-1; D possibly corresponds to TRBD2 (7 bases). The CDR3 is made up of 12 amino acids. V lost 8 bases and J 8 bases, leaving 16 bases between the germline ends. From germline, CDR1 is SQVTM and CDR2 ANQGSEA. The CDR3 reads CSTRWGGHEQFF. The CDR3, as DNA: TGCAGCACGCGTTGGGGGGGCCATGAGCAGTTCTTC.

This clone has more than one count but fewer than ten. The chain employs TRBV7-2 and TRBJ2-5; D possibly corresponds to TRBD1 (6 bases). In germline, CDR1 is SGHTA, CDR2 FQGNSA. Trimming took off 5 bases at V and 5 bases at J, with 15 bases between the two ends. This CDR3 contains 14 residues. The CDR3 DNA reads TGTGCCAGCAGCCACAGGGTCTTCGGGGAGACCCAGTACTTC. It translates to CASSHRVFGETQYF.

V usage is TRBV20-1 and J usage is TRBJ2-5; the D is unclear. The CDR3 has 10 residues. Deletions cut 3 bases from V and 5 bases from J, with 4 bases between. Germline V CDR1 and CDR2: DFQATT, SNEGSKA (reference sequence). The CDR3 nucleotides are TGCAGTGCTAGCGCGGAGACCCAGTACTTC. Amino acid sequence: CSASAETQYF.

This clone was counted only a few times. This chain connects TRBV10-3 to TRBJ2-1; unclear D gene. V dropped 5 bases and J dropped 7 bases, with 15 bases sitting between them. CDR1 and CDR2 from the germline V gene are ENHRY and SYGVKD. The CDR3 length is 14 residues. CDR3 DNA sequence: TGTGCCATCAGTCCCCTCTCGAGCCCAAATGAGCAGTTCTTC. Protein: CAISPLSSPNEQFF.

There are a few counts of this clone. The rearrangement uses TRBV30 and TRBJ1-2, with D tentatively TRBD1 (6 bases). This CDR3 is 13 amino acids long. V was shortened by 2 bases and J by 7 bases, with 14 bases between the two germline ends. Germline CDR1 is GTSNPN and CDR2 is SVGIG (reference sequence). As DNA, the CDR3 is TGTGCCTGGAGTTCGTCAGGGGTCTCTGGCTACACCTTC. Translated: CAWSSSGVSGYTF.

This clone turned up a few times. This chain joins TRBV14 and TRBJ2-7; 7 bases agree with TRBD1. V gave up 2 bases and J gave up 1 base; unmatched junction bases: 5. Germline values: CDR1 SGHDN, CDR2 FVKESK. CDR3 length: 15 amino acids. For the CDR3, the DNA is TGTGCCAGCAGCCAACGGGACAGAGTTTCCTACGAGCAGTACTTC. This codes for CASSQRDRVSYEQYF.

The chain has TRBV2 and TRBJ2-1, with 14 nucleotides matching TRBD2. Trimming removed 8 bases from V and 4 bases from J; junction bases left unmatched: 10. The CDR3 is 17 residues long. CDR1 is SNHLY and CDR2 is FYNNEI in the germline V gene. CDR3 protein: CASAGTSGSVAYNEQFF. DNA for the CDR3: TGTGCCAGCGCCGGGACTAGCGGGAGTGTTGCATACAATGAGCAGTTCTTC.

J is TRBJ2-7 and V is TRBV10-3; TRBD1 aligns across 9 bases. V trimming: 8 bases; J trimming: 5 bases; junction bases outside the gene matches: 7. Germline CDR1 ENHRY, CDR2 SYGVKD. The CDR3 spans 13 residues. As DNA, the CDR3 is TGTGCCATCGAGGGACAGGGTCTACACGAGCAGTACTTC. Translating gives CAIEGQGLHEQYF.

The chain couples TRBV4-2 to TRBJ2-7; D is perhaps TRBD1 (5 bases). The V gene's germline CDR1 is LGHNA and CDR2 YNFKEQ. The CDR3 runs 14 residues. V lost 0 bases, J lost 4 bases, and 10 bases lay in between. The CDR3, as DNA: TGTGCCAGCAGCCAAGATCGAGACAGTTACGAGCAGTACTTC. Translating it yields CASSQDRDSYEQYF.

This clone was counted a few times. The gene calls are TRBV5-6 and TRBJ1-5; 7 bases are a match to TRBD1. Losses at the gene ends were 4 bases for V and 8 bases for J; bases not matched to a gene: 9. The germline V gene encodes CDR1 SGHDT and CDR2 YYEEEE. The CDR3 consists of 14 residues. Here the CDR3 reads CASSQANRGEPQHF. CDR3 sequence (DNA): TGTGCCAGCAGCCAAGCAAACAGGGGTGAGCCCCAGCATTTT.

The CDR3 DNA reads as TGTGCCAGCATGGACTTCACCTACGAGCAGTACTTC. Its translation: CASMDFTYEQYF. The V gene is TRBV6-1, the J gene TRBJ2-7, with TRBD2 as a possible D gene (5 bases). Germline V CDR1 and CDR2: MNHNS, SASEGT. The CDR3 covers 12 residues. V was pared by 7 bases and J by 2 bases, with 9 bases between.

This rearrangement joins TRBV28 to TRBJ1-1; 8 bases map to TRBD1. Trimming removed 7 bases from V and 12 bases from J; junction bases left unmatched: 10. Germline CDR1 and CDR2: MDHEN and SYDVKM. This CDR3 is built from 12 residues. The chain's CDR3 is CASTSSTGVSFF. CDR3 bases: TGTGCCAGCACCTCCTCGACAGGGGTTTCTTTCTTT.

The rearrangement joins TRBV11-3 to TRBJ2-7, with TRBD2 matching over 9 bases. V lost 1 base and J lost 5; bases outside the gene matches: 3. Germline CDR1 is SGHNT and CDR2 is YENEEA. The CDR3 runs to 14 residues. The CDR3 sequence is CASSLGSGSHEQYF. The DNA for the CDR3 is TGTGCCAGCAGCTTAGGTAGCGGGAGTCACGAGCAGTACTTC.

This chain uses TRBV28 with TRBJ1-5, with D perhaps TRBD1 (6 bases). Germline V gives CDR1 MDHEN, CDR2 SYDVKM. There are 14 residues in the CDR3. Trimming took 5 bases from V and 6 from J, leaving 14 bases between them. CDR3 loop: CASSLRTVGQPQHF. The CDR3, as DNA: TGTGCCAGCAGTCTCCGGACAGTAGGTCAGCCCCAGCATTTT.

This clone was observed a handful of times. The chain joins TRBV7-8 to TRBJ2-5; TRBD1 matches at 8 bases. The trim removed 1 base at V and 2 bases at J, leaving 0 bases unmatched. CDR3 size: 14 residues. Germline lookup yields CDR1 SGHVS and CDR2 FQNEAQ. DNA of the CDR3: TGTGCCAGCAGCTTAGGGACAGGGCAAGAGACCCAGTACTTC. Its protein is CASSLGTGQETQYF.

The V call is TRBV7-9, the J call TRBJ2-7, with TRBD1 matching 8 bases. The CDR3 runs to 14 residues. Germline loops: CDR1 SEHNR, CDR2 FQNEAQ (reference sequence). Trimming cost V 5 bases and J 3 bases; bases outside gene matches: 6. The CDR3, as DNA: TGTGCCAGCAGCCGGACAGGGATTCACTACGAGCAGTACTTC. Residues: CASSRTGIHYEQYF.

J is TRBJ2-1 and V is TRBV7-3; 13 nucleotides match TRBD2. This CDR3 spans 16 amino acids. The junction had 7 bases not matched to a gene; V was cut back by 5 bases and J by 6 bases. In germline, CDR1 is SGHTA, CDR2 FQGTGA. As DNA, the CDR3 is TGTGCCAGCAGCCCGTCCGGGACTAGCGGGACCAATGAGCAGTTCTTC. Its translation is CASSPSGTSGTNEQFF.

The rearrangement uses TRBV30 and TRBJ2-3; D possibly corresponds to TRBD2 (6 bases). Germline CDR1 GTSNPN, CDR2 SVGIG (reference sequence). The CDR3 has 15 residues. V was pared by 1 base and J by 0 bases, with 11 bases between. This CDR3 reads CAWSALGRSTDTQYF. CDR3 sequence (DNA): TGTGCCTGGAGTGCCCTAGGGAGGAGCACAGATACGCAGTATTTT.

The chain couples TRBV19 to TRBJ2-7; D call uncertain. The CDR3 is 13 amino acids. The V gene lost 5 bases and the J gene lost 0 bases, with 8 bases spanning the gap. Germline loops: CDR1 LNHDA, CDR2 SQIVND (reference sequence). The CDR3, as DNA: TGTGCCAGTAGTCTCAGTGGCTCCTACGAGCAGTACTTC. This encodes CASSLSGSYEQYF.

The chain carries TRBV29-1 and TRBJ2-7, with a tentative D call TRBD1 (5 bases). Germline V CDR1 and CDR2: SQVTM, ANQGSEA. V gave up 6 bases and J gave up 5 bases, with 14 bases separating them. This CDR3 is built from 12 residues. DNA of the CDR3: TGCAGCGTGAGCCAGGGAAGGCACGAGCAGTACTTC. The encoded protein is CSVSQGRHEQYF.

J is TRBJ2-6 and V is TRBV4-1; 7 bases are shared with TRBD2. Unmatched junction bases numbered 4, after V lost 6 bases and J lost 2 bases. The CDR3 extends over 15 amino acids. Germline V gene data show CDR1 as MGHRA and CDR2 as YSYEKL. CDR3: CASRPTSAGANVLTF. CDR3 DNA: TGCGCCAGCAGACCCACTAGCGCTGGGGCCAACGTCCTGACTTTC.

This clone has a handful of counts. V usage is TRBV23-1 and J usage is TRBJ1-5; D not resolved. TRBV23-1 is labeled an ORF, and its function is uncertain. This CDR3 is built from 13 residues. Trimming left V 2 bases short and J 4 bases short, with 6 bases between. Written as DNA, the CDR3 is TGCGCCAGCAGTCAAGTGAGTAATCAGCCCCAGCATTTT. Protein sequence: CASSQVSNQPQHF.

This clone was observed a few times. The chain links TRBV29-1 to TRBJ2-1; 9 nucleotides line up with TRBD2. V trimming: 7 bases; J trimming: 4 bases; junction bases outside the gene matches: 5. From germline, CDR1 is SQVTM and CDR2 ANQGSEA. The CDR3 runs to 13 residues. CDR3 nucleotide sequence: TGCAGCGGTAGCGGGAGCCGATACAATGAGCAGTTCTTC. It yields the protein CSGSGSRYNEQFF.

The chain recombines TRBV7-7 with TRBJ2-1; 10 bases agree with TRBD2. This CDR3 has 15 residues. Trimming cost V 5 bases and J 5 bases; bases outside gene matches: 6. Germline assignment: CDR1 SSHAT and CDR2 FNYEAQ (reference sequence). CDR3 loop: CASSAELAGDNEQFF. CDR3 nucleotides: TGTGCCAGCAGCGCCGAGCTAGCGGGGGACAATGAGCAGTTCTTC.

The rearrangement joins TRBV6-1 to TRBJ2-3; no firm D call. Looked up from germline, CDR1 is MNHNS and CDR2 is SASEGT. With 5 bases removed from V and 6 bases from J, the gap between germline ends came to 6 bases. The CDR3 is 11 residues long. CDR3: CASSLRDTQYF. CDR3 sequence (DNA): TGTGCCAGCAGTTTGAGGGATACGCAGTATTTT.

In regard to this clone: The sample carries other DNA sequences with the same CDR3. The chain is built from TRBV15 and TRBJ2-7, with TRBD2 identical over 11 bases. Losses at the gene ends were 5 bases for V and 0 bases for J; bases not matched to a gene: 3. The germline gives CDR1 LNHNV, CDR2 YYDKDF (reference sequence). CDR3 length: 15 residues. Here the CDR3 reads CATSRGLAGSYEQYF. In nucleotides, the CDR3 is TGTGCCACCAGCCGAGGACTAGCGGGCTCCTACGAGCAGTACTTC.

The rearrangement joins TRBV29-1 to TRBJ1-2, with D possibly TRBD1 on 5 matching bases. In germline, CDR1 is SQVTM, CDR2 ANQGSEA. Trimming cost V 4 bases and J 4 bases, with 7 bases left between them. The CDR3 totals 11 residues. The CDR3, as DNA: TGCAGCGTTGGGGACTTCTATGGCTACACCTTC. Its protein product is CSVGDFYGYTF.

This clone was seen more than once but under ten times. The chain combines TRBV7-9 with TRBJ2-7; weak D call: TRBD2 (7 bases). V gave up 2 bases and J gave up 4 bases, with 15 bases separating them. The CDR3 length is 15 residues. Germline V lookup: CDR1 SEHNR, CDR2 FQNEAQ (reference sequence). This CDR3 is CASSLTTGGGYEQYF. CDR3 nucleotide sequence: TGTGCCAGCAGCTTAACGACAGGCGGGGGTTACGAGCAGTACTTC. The full variable domain, completed using reference TRBV7-9 and TRBJ2-7, is DTGVSQNPRHKITKRGQNVTFRCDPISEHNRLYWYRQTLGQGPEFLTYFQNEAQLEKSRLLSDRFSAERPKGSFSTLEIQRTEQGDSAMYLCASSLTTGGGYEQYFGPGTRLTVT.

Note on this clone: This CDR3 is also generated by other DNA sequences in the sample. The chain joins TRBV20-1 to TRBJ2-7, with 7 bases lining up with TRBD1. Germline V gene lookup returns CDR1 DFQATT and CDR2 SNEGSKA (reference sequence). The CDR3 is made up of 11 amino acids. The trim removed 4 bases at V and 4 bases at J, leaving 1 base unmatched. CDR3 protein: CSATGGYEQYF. CDR3 nucleotide sequence: TGCAGTGCTACAGGGGGATACGAGCAGTACTTC.